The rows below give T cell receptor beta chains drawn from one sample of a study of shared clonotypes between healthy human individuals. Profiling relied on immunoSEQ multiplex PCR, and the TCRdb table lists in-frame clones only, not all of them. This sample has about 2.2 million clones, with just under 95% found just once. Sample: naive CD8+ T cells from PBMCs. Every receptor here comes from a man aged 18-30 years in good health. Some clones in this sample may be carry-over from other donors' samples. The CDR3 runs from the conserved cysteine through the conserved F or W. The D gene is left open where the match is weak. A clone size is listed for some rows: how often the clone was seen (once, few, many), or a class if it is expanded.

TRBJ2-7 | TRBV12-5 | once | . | CASGPSSPHYEQYF | TGTGCTAGTGGTCCCTCCTCCCCCCATTACGAGCAGTACTTC
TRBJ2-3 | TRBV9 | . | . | CASSEATYHGDTQYF | TGTGCCAGCAGCGAGGCGACTTACCATGGGGATACGCAGTATTTT
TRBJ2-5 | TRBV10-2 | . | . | CASSDWGRRQETQYF | TGCGCCAGCAGTGATTGGGGGCGTCGGCAAGAGACCCAGTACTTC
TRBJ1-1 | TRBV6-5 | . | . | CASSYSGSGTEAFF | TGTGCCAGCAGTTACTCCGGATCTGGAACTGAAGCTTTCTTT
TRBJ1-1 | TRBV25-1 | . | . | CASGGVAAEAFF | TGTGCCAGCGGAGGGGTGGCAGCTGAAGCTTTCTTT
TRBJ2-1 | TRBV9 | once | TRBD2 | CASSALVRIAGASNEQFF | TGTGCCAGCAGCGCCCTCGTTCGGATAGCGGGAGCATCCAATGAGCAGTTCTTC
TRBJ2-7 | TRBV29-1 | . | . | CSAGIRYEQYF | TGCAGCGCCGGGATCCGATACGAGCAGTACTTC
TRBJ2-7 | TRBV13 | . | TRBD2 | CASSPGTSGRTYEQYF | TGTGCCAGCAGCCCCGGGACTAGCGGGAGGACTTACGAGCAGTACTTC
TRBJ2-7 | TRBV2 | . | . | CASRPDSYEQYF | TGTGCCAGCAGACCGGACAGTTACGAGCAGTACTTC
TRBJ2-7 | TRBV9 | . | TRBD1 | CASSVEGQGYEQYF | TGTGCCAGCAGCGTAGAGGGACAGGGATACGAGCAGTACTTC
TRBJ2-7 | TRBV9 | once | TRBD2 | CASSVEPGGSYEQYF | TGTGCCAGCAGCGTTGAGCCGGGGGGCTCCTACGAGCAGTACTTC
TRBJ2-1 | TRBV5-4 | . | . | CASSLAGTSYNEQFF | TGTGCCAGCAGCTTGGCGGGGACATCCTACAATGAGCAGTTCTTC
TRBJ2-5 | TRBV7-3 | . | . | CASSLIGGQETQYF | TGTGCCAGCAGCTTAATTGGGGGGCAAGAGACCCAGTACTTC
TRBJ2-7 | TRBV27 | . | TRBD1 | CASSPVGTGSYEQYF | TGTGCCAGCAGTCCCGTCGGGACAGGGAGCTACGAGCAGTACTTC
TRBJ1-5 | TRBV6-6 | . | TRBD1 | CASSLAGQTNQPQHF | TGTGCCAGCAGTTTAGCGGGACAGACTAATCAGCCCCAGCATTTT
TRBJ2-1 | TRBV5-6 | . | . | CASSSLLETYNEQFF | TGTGCCAGCAGCTCCCTCCTCGAAACCTACAATGAGCAGTTCTTC
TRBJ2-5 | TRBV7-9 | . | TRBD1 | CASSLVSGGETQYF | TGTGCCAGCAGCTTAGTATCAGGGGGAGAGACCCAGTACTTC
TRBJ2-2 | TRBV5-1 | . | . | CASSWGTRGNAGELFF | TGCGCCAGCAGCTGGGGGACCCGGGGTAACGCCGGGGAGCTGTTTTTT
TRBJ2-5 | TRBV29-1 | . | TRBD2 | CSVPDPTRLAQETQYF | TGCAGCGTTCCGGACCCCACCCGACTAGCCCAAGAGACCCAGTACTTC
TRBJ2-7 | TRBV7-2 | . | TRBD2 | CASSLLTSGPYEQYF | TGTGCCAGCAGCTTACTTACTAGCGGCCCCTACGAGCAGTACTTC
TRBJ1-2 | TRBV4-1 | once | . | CASSQDSPWGYTF | TGCGCCAGCAGCCAGGACAGCCCCTGGGGCTACACCTTC
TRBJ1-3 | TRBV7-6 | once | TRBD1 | CASSSQGDSGNTIYF | TGTGCCAGCAGCTCCCAGGGGGACTCTGGAAACACCATATATTTT
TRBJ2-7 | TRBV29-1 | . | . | CSCRTGSYEQYF | TGCAGCTGCCGGACCGGCTCCTACGAGCAGTACTTC
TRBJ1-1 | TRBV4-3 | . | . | CASSQDSGMGTEAFF | TGCGCCAGCAGCCAAGATTCTGGAATGGGGACTGAAGCTTTCTTT
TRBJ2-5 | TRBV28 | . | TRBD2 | CASSPAGLAGGQETQYF | TGTGCCAGCAGCCCGGCGGGACTAGCGGGAGGGCAAGAGACCCAGTACTTC
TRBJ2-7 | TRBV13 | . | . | CASSPRDLHYEQYF | TGTGCCAGCAGCCCCCGGGACTTGCACTACGAGCAGTACTTC
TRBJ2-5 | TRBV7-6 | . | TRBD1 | CASSLDREETQYF | TGTGCCAGCAGCCTGGACAGGGAAGAGACCCAGTACTTC
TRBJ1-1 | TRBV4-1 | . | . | CASSQDRGGPEAFF | TGCGCCAGCAGCCAAGATCGGGGGGGACCTGAAGCTTTCTTT
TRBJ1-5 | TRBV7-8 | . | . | CASSSEYIGNQPQHF | TGTGCCAGCAGCTCTGAGTATATAGGGAATCAGCCCCAGCATTTT
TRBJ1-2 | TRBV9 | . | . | CASSGGRGYGYTF | TGTGCCAGCAGCGGCGGACGTGGATATGGCTACACCTTC
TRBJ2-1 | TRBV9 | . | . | CASSPRSGGNEQFF | TGTGCCAGCAGCCCGCGTTCTGGGGGGAATGAGCAGTTCTTC
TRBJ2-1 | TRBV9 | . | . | CASSGGGGNEQFF | TGTGCCAGCAGCGGAGGAGGTGGCAATGAGCAGTTCTTC
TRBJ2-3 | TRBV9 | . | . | CASSVFYGMGTDTQYF | TGTGCCAGCAGCGTATTTTACGGGATGGGGACAGATACGCAGTATTTT
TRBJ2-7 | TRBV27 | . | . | CASSFSGTGAREQYF | TGTGCCAGCAGTTTCTCCGGGACGGGCGCTAGGGAGCAGTACTTC
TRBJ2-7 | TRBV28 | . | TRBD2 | CASSFSGAYEQYF | TGTGCCAGCAGTTTCAGCGGGGCCTACGAGCAGTACTTC
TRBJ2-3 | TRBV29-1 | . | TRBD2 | CSVEILGLAGPDTQYF | TGCAGCGTTGAAATTTTGGGACTAGCGGGACCAGATACGCAGTATTTT
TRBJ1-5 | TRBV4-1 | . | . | CASSHHRDQPQHF | TGCGCCAGCAGCCACCACAGGGATCAGCCCCAGCATTTT
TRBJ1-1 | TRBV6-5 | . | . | CASSYSSLIGGTEAFF | TGTGCCAGCAGTTACTCGAGCCTTATTGGGGGCACTGAAGCTTTCTTT
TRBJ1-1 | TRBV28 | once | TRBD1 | CATKQGTEAFF | TGTGCCACTAAACAGGGGACAGAAGCTTTCTTT